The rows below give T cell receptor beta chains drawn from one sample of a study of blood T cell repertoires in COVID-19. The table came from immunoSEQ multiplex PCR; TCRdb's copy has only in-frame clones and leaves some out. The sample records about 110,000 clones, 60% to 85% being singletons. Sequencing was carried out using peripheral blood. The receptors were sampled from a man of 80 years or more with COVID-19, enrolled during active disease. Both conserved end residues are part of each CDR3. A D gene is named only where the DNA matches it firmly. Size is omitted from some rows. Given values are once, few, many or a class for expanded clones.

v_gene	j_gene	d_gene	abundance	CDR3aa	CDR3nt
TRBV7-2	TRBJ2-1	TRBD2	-	CASSSNLAGGPSEQFF	TGTGCCAGCAGCTCCAATCTAGCGGGAGGGCCTAGTGAGCAGTTCTTC
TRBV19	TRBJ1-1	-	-	CASMTQGRRTEAFF	TGTGCCAGTATGACACAGGGTCGGAGGACTGAAGCTTTCTTT
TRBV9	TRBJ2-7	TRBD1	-	CASSVQGEAYEQYF	TGTGCCAGCAGCGTCCAGGGGGAAGCGTACGAGCAGTACTTC
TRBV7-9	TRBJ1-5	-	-	CASSRGGEQPQHF	TGTGCCAGCAGCCGCGGTGGGGAGCAGCCCCAGCATTTT
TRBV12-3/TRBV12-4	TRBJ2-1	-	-	CASSTGQDNEQFF	TGTGCCAGCAGTACCGGACAAGACAATGAGCAGTTCTTC
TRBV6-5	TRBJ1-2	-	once	CASVRGGGSYGYTF	TGTGCCAGCGTCCGGGGGGGCGGAAGCTATGGCTACACCTTC
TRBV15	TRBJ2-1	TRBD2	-	CATSRVTSGFYNEQFF	TGTGCCACCAGCAGAGTGACTAGCGGGTTTTACAATGAGCAGTTCTTC
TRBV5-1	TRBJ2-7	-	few	CASSLEHARYEQYF	TGCGCCAGCAGCTTGGAGCATGCTAGGTACGAGCAGTACTTC
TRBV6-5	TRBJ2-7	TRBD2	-	CASRGSSGLSYEQYF	TGTGCCAGCAGGGGCTCTAGCGGTCTGTCCTACGAGCAGTACTTC
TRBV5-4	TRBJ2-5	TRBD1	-	CASSPEGQIQETQYF	TGTGCCAGCAGCCCAGAGGGACAGATCCAAGAGACCCAGTACTTC
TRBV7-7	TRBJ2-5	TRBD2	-	CASSWASGGQETQYF	TGTGCTAGCAGCTGGGCTAGCGGGGGCCAAGAGACCCAGTACTTC
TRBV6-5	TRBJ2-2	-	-	CASSAGGPGELFF	TGTGCCAGCTCGGCCGGGGGGCCCGGGGAGCTGTTTTTT
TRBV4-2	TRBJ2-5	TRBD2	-	CATSWGVAGNQETQYF	TGTGCCACCTCCTGGGGAGTAGCGGGGAACCAAGAGACCCAGTACTTC
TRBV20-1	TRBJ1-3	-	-	CSASPIPGGYSGNTIYF	TGCAGTGCTAGTCCTATCCCTGGGGGGTACTCGGGAAACACCATATATTTT
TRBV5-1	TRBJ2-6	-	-	CASTRSATGNSGANVLTF	TGCGCCAGCACTCGATCCGCTACAGGGAACTCTGGGGCCAACGTCCTGACTTTC
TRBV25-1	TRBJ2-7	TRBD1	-	CASSEPPSPTGGGYEQYF	TGTGCCAGCAGTGAACCACCATCCCCGACAGGGGGCGGCTACGAGCAGTACTTC
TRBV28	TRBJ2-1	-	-	CASSPQTTIEQFF	TGTGCCAGCAGTCCTCAGACGACAATTGAGCAGTTCTTC
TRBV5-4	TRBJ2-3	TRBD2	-	CASSPGTSITDTQYF	TGTGCCAGCAGCCCCGGGACTAGTATCACAGATACGCAGTATTTT
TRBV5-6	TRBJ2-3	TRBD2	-	CASSPGLASTDTQYF	TGTGCCAGCAGCCCAGGACTAGCGAGCACAGATACGCAGTATTTT
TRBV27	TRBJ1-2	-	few	CASSSLLRQGNRFGYTF	TGTGCCAGCAGTTCTCTACTGCGGCAGGGTAATCGATTCGGCTACACCTTC
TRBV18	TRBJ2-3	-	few	CASSSRGVVIHTDTQYF	TGTGCCAGCTCAAGCCGCGGGGTGGTTATTCACACAGATACGCAGTATTTT
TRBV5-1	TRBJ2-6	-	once	CASSWTRALSGANVLTF	TGCGCCAGCAGCTGGACACGGGCTTTGTCTGGGGCCAACGTCCTGACTTTC
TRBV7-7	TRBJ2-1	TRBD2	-	CASSLLGGGYNEQFF	TGTGCTAGCAGCTTACTTGGGGGAGGGTACAATGAGCAGTTCTTC
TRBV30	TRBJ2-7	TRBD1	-	CAWKGQGVREQYF	TGTGCCTGGAAGGGACAGGGGGTTCGGGAGCAGTACTTC
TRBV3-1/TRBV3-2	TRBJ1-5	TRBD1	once	CASSQVGTDQPQHF	TGTGCCAGCAGCCAAGTCGGGACAGATCAGCCCCAGCATTTT
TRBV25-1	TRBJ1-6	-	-	CASSEVGSSYNSPLHF	TGTGCCAGCAGTGAGGTCGGGAGCTCCTATAATTCACCCCTCCACTTT
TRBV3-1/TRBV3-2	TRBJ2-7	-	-	CASSQDLTGRTVRIPGDRYEQYF	TGTGCCAGCAGCCAAGACCTCACCGGACGGACTGTCCGTATTCCTGGAGATCGGTACGAGCAGTACTTC
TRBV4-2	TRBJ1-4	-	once	CASSRPPGQPNEKLFF	TGTGCCAGCAGCCGACCGCCCGGACAGCCTAATGAAAAACTGTTTTTT
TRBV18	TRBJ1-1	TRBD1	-	CASSRPSDRGATEAFF	TGTGCCAGCTCACGTCCTTCGGACAGGGGAGCCACTGAAGCTTTCTTT
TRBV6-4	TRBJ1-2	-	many	CASSPRFSNPYGYTF	TGTGCCAGCAGCCCGAGGTTTTCGAATCCATATGGCTACACCTTC
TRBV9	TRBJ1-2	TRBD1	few	CASNRGNYGYTF	TGTGCCAGCAACAGGGGGAACTATGGCTACACCTTC
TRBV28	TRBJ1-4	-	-	CAIKTGYGEKLFF	TGTGCCATTAAGACAGGATACGGGGAAAAACTGTTTTTT
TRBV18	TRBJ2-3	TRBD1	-	CASSNAGQADTDTQYF	TGTGCCAGCTCAAACGCAGGACAGGCGGACACAGATACGCAGTATTTT
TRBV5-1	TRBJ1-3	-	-	CASSLGGLHSGNTIYF	TGCGCCAGCAGCTTGGGGGGACTGCACTCTGGAAACACCATATATTTT
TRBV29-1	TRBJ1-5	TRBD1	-	CSVRQGGDQPQHF	TGCAGCGTCCGACAGGGTGGGGACCAGCCCCAGCATTTT
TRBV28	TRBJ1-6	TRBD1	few	CASSLRQGAYNSPLHF	TGTGCCAGCAGTCTCCGACAGGGGGCCTATAATTCACCCCTCCACTTT
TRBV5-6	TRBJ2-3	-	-	CASSLLADSTDTQYF	TGTGCCAGCAGCTTGCTAGCTGATAGCACAGATACGCAGTATTTT
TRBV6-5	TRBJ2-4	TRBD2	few	CASSYSQRESKNIQYF	TGTGCCAGCAGTTACTCCCAGCGGGAGTCCAAAAACATTCAGTACTTC
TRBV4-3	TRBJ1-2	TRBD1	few	CASSQDVLSGQGITLANYGYTF	TGCGCCAGCAGCCAAGATGTCCTGTCTGGACAGGGAATAACATTAGCTAACTATGGCTACACCTTC
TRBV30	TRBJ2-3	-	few	CAWRPGDTQYF	TGTGCCTGGAGGCCGGGGGATACGCAGTATTTT
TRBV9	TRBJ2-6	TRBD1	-	CASSVAGGANSGANVLTF	TGTGCCAGCAGCGTCGCAGGGGGCGCGAACTCTGGGGCCAACGTCCTGACTTTC
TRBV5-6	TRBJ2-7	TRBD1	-	CASSFLQGVFYEQYF	TGTGCCAGCAGCTTTTTACAGGGGGTCTTCTACGAGCAGTACTTC
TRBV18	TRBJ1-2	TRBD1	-	CASSPQTGNDYGYTF	TGTGCCAGCTCCCCACAGACAGGGAATGACTATGGCTACACCTTC
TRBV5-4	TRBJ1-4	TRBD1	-	CASSWGRTGSNEKLFF	TGTGCCAGCAGCTGGGGGAGGACAGGGTCCAATGAAAAACTGTTTTTT
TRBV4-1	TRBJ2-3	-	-	CASSRSESGSTDTQYF	TGCGCCAGCAGCCGCTCGGAGAGCGGGAGCACAGATACGCAGTATTTT
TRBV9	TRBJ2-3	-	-	CASSVQLDRSTDTQYF	TGTGCCAGCAGCGTTCAGCTAGACAGAAGCACAGATACGCAGTATTTT
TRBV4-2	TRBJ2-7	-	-	CASSQDMGSYEQYF	TGTGCCAGCAGCCAAGATATGGGCAGCTACGAGCAGTACTTC
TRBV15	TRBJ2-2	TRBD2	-	CATSRELAGATGELFF	TGTGCCACCAGCAGAGAACTAGCGGGAGCGACCGGGGAGCTGTTTTTT
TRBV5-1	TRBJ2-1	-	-	CASGSQSSSYNEQFF	TGCGCCAGCGGTTCCCAGTCAAGCTCCTACAATGAGCAGTTCTTC
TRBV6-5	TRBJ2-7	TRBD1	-	CASSSGQGAYEQYF	TGTGCCAGCAGTTCAGGACAGGGCGCCTACGAGCAGTACTTC
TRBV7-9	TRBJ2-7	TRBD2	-	CASSLGPGGDEQYF	TGTGCCAGCAGCTTAGGGCCGGGAGGAGACGAGCAGTACTTC